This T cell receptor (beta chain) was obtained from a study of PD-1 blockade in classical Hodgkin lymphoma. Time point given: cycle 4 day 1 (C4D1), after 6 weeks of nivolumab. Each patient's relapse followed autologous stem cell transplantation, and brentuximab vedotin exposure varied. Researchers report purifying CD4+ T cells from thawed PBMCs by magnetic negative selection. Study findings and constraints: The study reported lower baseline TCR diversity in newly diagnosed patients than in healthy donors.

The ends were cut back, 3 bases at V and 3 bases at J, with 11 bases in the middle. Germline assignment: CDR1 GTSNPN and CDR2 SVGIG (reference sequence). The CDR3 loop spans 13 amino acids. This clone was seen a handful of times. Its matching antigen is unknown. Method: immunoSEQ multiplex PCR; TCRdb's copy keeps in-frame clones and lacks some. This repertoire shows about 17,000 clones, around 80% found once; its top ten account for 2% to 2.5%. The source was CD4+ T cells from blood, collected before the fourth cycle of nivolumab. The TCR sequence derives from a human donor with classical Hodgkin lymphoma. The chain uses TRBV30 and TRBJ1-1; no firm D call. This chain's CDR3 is CAWRVDADTEAFF. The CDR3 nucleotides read TGTGCCTGGAGGGTGGATGCGGACACTGAAGCTTTCTTT. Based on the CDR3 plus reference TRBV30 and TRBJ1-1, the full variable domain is SQTIHQWPATLVQPVGSPLSLECTVEGTSNPNLYWYRQAAGRGLQLLFYSVGIGQISSEVPQNLSASRPQDRQFILSSKKLLLSDSGFYLCAWRVDADTEAFFGQGTRLTVV.